Sequencing of this TCR beta chain was carried out in a study of blood T cell repertoires in COVID-19. Background on the study: Acute and convalescent COVID-19 samples came from the United States, Italy and Spain. T cells, B-cell-depleted T cells, or PBMCs provided the cDNA or gDNA that served as material.

The CDR3 loop spans 19 amino acids. CDR1 and CDR2 from the germline V gene are SGHAT and FQNNGV. The junction had 15 bases not matched to a gene; V was cut back by 4 bases and J by 3 bases. Original methodology: Nucleated cell number was recorded as an estimate derived from reference gene primer amplification. Clones were sequenced by immunoSEQ multiplex PCR, and TCRdb holds only the in-frame ones, with some missing. V and J calls and clone size are copied from that table; D and trimming were computed from the DNA. The sample includes around 300,000 clones, around 82% of them seen just once. This clonotype originated in a woman between 50 and 59 years old who had recovered from COVID-19. Sequencing input: peripheral blood. The J gene is TRBJ2-7, the V gene TRBV11-2; 13 bases are shared with TRBD2. In DNA, the CDR3 is TGTGCCAGCAGCTCGGGACTAGCGGGACCCCGAATCTTGAACTACGAGCAGTACTTC. As protein: CASSSGLAGPRILNYEQYF.